This TCR beta chain was captured by sequencing in a study of blood T cell repertoires in COVID-19. Study-wide background: The study drew acute and convalescent COVID-19 samples from the United States, Italy and Spain.

Germline assignment: CDR1 SGHTA and CDR2 FQGTGA. The CDR3 is made up of 12 amino acids. Trimming removed 0 bases at V and 9 bases at J, with 6 bases between. Repertoires were generated with immunoSEQ multiplex PCR, while TCRdb's copy carries only in-frame clones and drops some. The sample holds some 190,000 clones, around 80% seen once. This TCR derives from a man between 60 and 70 years old with acute or convalescent COVID-19. Source material: peripheral blood. This chain joins TRBV7-3 and TRBJ2-1; D may be TRBD2 (6 bases). The CDR3 nucleotides read TGTGCCAGCAGCTTAACGGGGGGTGAGCAGTTCTTC. It codes for CASSLTGGEQFF.